The entry below describes one T cell receptor beta chain. The clone's antigen remains unknown. Base qualities are not recorded, but no much larger clone differs from it by a single base. TCRbeta CDR3 regions were amplified by the immunoSEQ bias-controlled multiplex PCR and were subjected to high-throughput sequencing. Turning to the authors' computational methods: The immunoSEQ vendor pipeline collapsed and filtered CDR3 sequences to measure the abundance and frequency of each unique TCRbeta CDR3. Using a 90% global sequence identity threshold, CD-HIT clustered dominant CDR3 amino acid sequences together with SARS-CoV-2-specific ImmuneCODE TCRbeta sequences. Clones at frequencies from 0.1 to 1 were categorized as hyperexpanded, and clones at frequencies from 0.01 to 0.1 were categorized as large. CDR3 amino acid sequences and V and J gene assignments of dominant clones were confirmed with MiXCR. The R stringdist package was used to compute Levenshtein distances between the patient clonotypes and the ImmuneCODE hits. As stored in TCRdb, this immuneACCESS dataset retains in-frame rearrangements with V and J assigned. A fraction of the clones does not appear; measured against another copy, unresolved V genes explain less than half of the discrepancy, and the remainder lacks a known reason. The V and J calls and clone size were taken over from that table, and D and trimming were inferred from the DNA. This sample comprises over 12,000 clones, roughly 81% of them detected only once. The ten top clones hold about 60% of the sample.

These data belong to a study of T cell repertoires in MIS-A myocarditis (dated by TCRdb to about 2022). As encoded in the germline V gene (reference sequence), CDR1 is MNHEY while CDR2 is SMNVEV. The junction shows trimming of 6 bases on V and 4 bases on J, and the gene matches do not reach 12 bases of it. From the cysteine up to the phenylalanine, the CDR3 has a length of 16 residues. Left in the record is the CDR3 DNA by itself, 48 bases read in frame from the first base. The QIAamp DNA FFPE kit was used to extract genomic DNA from formalin-fixed paraffin-embedded autopsy tissue. The clonotype was recovered from a man between 18 and 35 years old with fulminant myocarditis from multisystem inflammatory syndrome in adults (MIS-A) after COVID-19. The chain is assembled from TRBV27 and TRBJ2-5, with 9 middle bases fitting TRBD1. The sequenced sample was left ventricle heart tissue obtained at autopsy. This specimen's cell subset or site label, per the study, means: cardiac tissue sample (left or right ventricle, interventricular septum, or pericardium). The DNA reads as follows: TGTGCCAGCAGCCGTGATCCGGGACAGGGAGGAGAGACCCAGTACTTC. Translated, this gives CASSRDPGQGGETQYF.